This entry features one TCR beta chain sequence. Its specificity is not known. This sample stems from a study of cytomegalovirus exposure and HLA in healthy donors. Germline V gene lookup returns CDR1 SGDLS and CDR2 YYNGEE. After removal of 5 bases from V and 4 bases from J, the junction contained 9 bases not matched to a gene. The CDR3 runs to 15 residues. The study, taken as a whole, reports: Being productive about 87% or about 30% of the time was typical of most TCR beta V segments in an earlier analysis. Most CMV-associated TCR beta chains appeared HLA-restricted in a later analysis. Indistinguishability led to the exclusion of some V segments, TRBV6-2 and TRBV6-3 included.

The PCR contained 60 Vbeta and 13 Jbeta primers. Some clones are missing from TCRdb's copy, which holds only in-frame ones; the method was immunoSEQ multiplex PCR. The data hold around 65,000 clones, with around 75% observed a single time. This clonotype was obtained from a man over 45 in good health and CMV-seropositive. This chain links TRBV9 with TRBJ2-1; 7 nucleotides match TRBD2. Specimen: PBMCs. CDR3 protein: CASSRAGVPYNEQFF. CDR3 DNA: TGTGCCAGCAGTCGGGCGGGGGTCCCTTACAATGAGCAGTTCTTC.